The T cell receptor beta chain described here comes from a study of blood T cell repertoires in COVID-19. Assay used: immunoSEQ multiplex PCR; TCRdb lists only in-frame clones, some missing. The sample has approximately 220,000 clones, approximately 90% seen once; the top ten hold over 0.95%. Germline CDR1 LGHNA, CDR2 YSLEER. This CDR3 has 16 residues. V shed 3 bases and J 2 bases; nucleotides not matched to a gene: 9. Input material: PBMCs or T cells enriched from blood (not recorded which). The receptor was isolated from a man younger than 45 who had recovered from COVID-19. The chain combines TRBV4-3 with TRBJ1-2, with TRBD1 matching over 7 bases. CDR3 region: CASSHLTGLTNYGYTF. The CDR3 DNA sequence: TGCGCCAGCAGCCATCTGACAGGGCTCACCAACTATGGCTACACCTTC.